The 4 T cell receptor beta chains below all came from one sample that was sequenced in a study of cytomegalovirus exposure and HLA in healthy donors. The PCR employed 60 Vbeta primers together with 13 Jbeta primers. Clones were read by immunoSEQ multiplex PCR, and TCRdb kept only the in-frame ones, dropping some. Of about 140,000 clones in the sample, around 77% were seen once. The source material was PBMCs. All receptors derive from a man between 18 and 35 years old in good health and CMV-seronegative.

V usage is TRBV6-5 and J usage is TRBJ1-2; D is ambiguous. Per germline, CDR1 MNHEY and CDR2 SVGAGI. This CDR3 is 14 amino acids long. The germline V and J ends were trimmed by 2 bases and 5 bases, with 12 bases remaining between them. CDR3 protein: CASSYERIPYGYTF. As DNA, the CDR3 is TGTGCCAGCAGTTACGAGAGGATTCCTTATGGCTACACCTTC.

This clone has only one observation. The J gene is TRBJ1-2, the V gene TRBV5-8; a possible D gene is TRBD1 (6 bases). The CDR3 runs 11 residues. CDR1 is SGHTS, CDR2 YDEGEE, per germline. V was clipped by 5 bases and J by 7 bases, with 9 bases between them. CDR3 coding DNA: TGTGCCAGCAGGAGGGGGATTGGCTACACCTTC. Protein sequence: CASRRGIGYTF.

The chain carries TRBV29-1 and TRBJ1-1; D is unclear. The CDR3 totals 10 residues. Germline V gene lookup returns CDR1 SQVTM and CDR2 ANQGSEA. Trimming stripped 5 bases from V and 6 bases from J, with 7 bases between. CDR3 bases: TGCAGCGTTTTTAGTCCTGAAGCTTTCTTT. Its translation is CSVFSPEAFF.

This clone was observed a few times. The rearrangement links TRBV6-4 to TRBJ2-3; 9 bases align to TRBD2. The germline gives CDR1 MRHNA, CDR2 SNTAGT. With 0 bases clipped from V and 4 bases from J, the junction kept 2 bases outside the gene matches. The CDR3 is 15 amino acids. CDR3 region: CASSDSAGGPDTQYF. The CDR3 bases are TGTGCCAGCAGTGACTCAGCGGGGGGACCAGATACGCAGTATTTT.